One and the same sample provided the 10 T cell receptor beta chains below, sequenced in a study of T cells in Graves' hyperthyroidism and ophthalmopathy. Using RNA transcripts as the source, TCR beta CDR3 regions were amplified. Researchers ran a first-round RT-PCR on the TCR CDR3 using the HTBI primer set. One entry per CDR3 protein, called by TCRdb with MiXCR from the multiplex PCR reads. The sample includes about 360,000 distinct CDR3 sequences, about 13% of them seen just once. The sequencing input was blood. The receptors come from a young woman with Graves' hyperthyroidism.

This clonotype occurred many times. This chain connects TRBV7-3 to TRBJ2-7; D gene uncertain. The length of the CDR3 is 15 residues. V was pared by 4 bases and J by 3 bases, with 16 bases between. Germline V gene sequence: CDR1 SGHTA, CDR2 FQGTGA. The CDR3 DNA reads TGTGCCAGCAGCTCGGGTCCGAGCATAATCTACGAGCAGTACTTC. It codes for CASSSGPSIIYEQYF.

This clonotype was detected a few times. The chain combines TRBV20-1 with TRBJ1-5; the match to TRBD1 covers 10 bases. V shed 0 bases, J shed 3 bases, and the junction held 5 bases outside the gene matches. The CDR3 extends over 16 amino acids. The V gene's germline CDR1 is DFQATT and CDR2 SNEGSKA (reference sequence). The CDR3 protein is CSAREGTGVFNQPQHF. The CDR3, as DNA: TGCAGTGCTAGAGAAGGGACAGGGGTTTTCAATCAGCCCCAGCATTTT.

In its sample, this clonotype was seen many times. The chain couples TRBV12-3 or TRBV12-4 to TRBJ2-7; D is uncertain. This CDR3 comprises 11 residues. V lost 3 bases to trimming and J lost 6 bases, with 6 bases between them. The chain's CDR3 is CASSLGGEQYF. In DNA, the CDR3 is TGTGCCAGCAGTTTGGGCGGCGAGCAGTACTTC.

This clonotype came up many times. The rearrangement links TRBV12-3 or TRBV12-4 to TRBJ2-7, with D maybe TRBD2 (6 bases). The CDR3 contains 15 residues. Trimming took off 6 bases at V and 0 bases at J, with 15 bases between the two ends. The CDR3: CASRLGSGSSYEQYF. The CDR3 bases are TGTGCCAGCAGACTCGGTTCCGGGAGCTCCTACGAGCAGTACTTC.

This clonotype has at least ten counts. This chain uses TRBV12-3 or TRBV12-4 with TRBJ1-2, with a possible D match to TRBD1 (5 bases). The CDR3 is made up of 14 amino acids. V lost 3 bases, J lost 5 bases, and 13 bases lay in between. DNA for the CDR3: TGTGCCAGCAGTTTGGGGACTCGGATTTATGGCTACACCTTC. It translates to CASSLGTRIYGYTF.

This clonotype was seen many times. The V call is TRBV6-5, the J call TRBJ2-7; no firm D call. This CDR3 is 14 amino acids long. Trimming removed 5 bases at V and 4 bases at J, with 15 bases between. CDR1 is MNHEY and CDR2 is SVGAGI in the germline V gene. The CDR3 DNA reads as TGTGCCAGCAGTCCCTCCTATCTTTCTTACGAGCAGTACTTC. Amino acids: CASSPSYLSYEQYF.

A single count supports this clonotype. It may be a read error: a sequence one base away is much more abundant. The chain recombines TRBV7-9 with TRBJ2-2; 8 bases agree with TRBD2. CDR1 is SEHNR and CDR2 is FQNEAQ in the germline V gene (reference sequence). The CDR3 is made up of 15 amino acids. CDR3 DNA sequence: TGTGCCGGCAGTTTCAGCGGGGGCCGCACCGGGGAGCTGTTTTTT. Translated, it gives CAGSFSGGRTGELFF. The whole variable domain, remainder taken from reference TRBV7-9 and TRBJ2-2, is DTGVSQNPRHKITKRGQNVTFRCDPISEHNRLYWYRQTLGQGPEFLTYFQNEAQLEKSRLLSDRFSAERPKGSFSTLEIQRTEQGDSAMYLCAGSFSGGRTGELFFGEGSRLTVL.

There are many counts of this clonotype. This rearrangement joins TRBV20-1 to TRBJ1-1; unclear D gene. Germline values: CDR1 DFQATT, CDR2 SNEGSKA (reference sequence). CDR3 length equals 17 residues. CDR3 DNA sequence: TGCAGGGGCCTGTCGAGGAGGCCCCAACCTATGAACACTGAAGCTTTCTTT. The encoded protein is CRGLSRRPQPMNTEAFF.

This clonotype has a count of ten or more. V usage is TRBV6-1 and J usage is TRBJ2-1; D is perhaps TRBD2 (7 bases). The CDR3 is 14 amino acids. V was pared by 7 bases and J by 9 bases, with 19 bases between. Germline assignment: CDR1 MNHNS and CDR2 SASEGT. CDR3 nucleotides: TGTGCCAGCAAGATACAGGGAGGGTCCACTGAGCAGTTCTTC. This translates into CASKIQGGSTEQFF.

There are many counts of this clonotype. The chain has TRBV11-3 and TRBJ2-1, with D possibly being TRBD1 (6 bases). Germline V gives CDR1 SGHNT, CDR2 YENEEA. V lost 4 bases, J lost 5 bases, and 15 bases lay in between. The CDR3 runs to 15 residues. CDR3 in amino acids: CASSSRETGHNEQFF. Written as DNA, the CDR3 is TGTGCCAGCAGCTCAAGGGAAACAGGGCACAATGAGCAGTTCTTC. The full variable domain, in which reference TRBV11-3 and TRBJ2-1 provide the parts outside the CDR3, is EAGVVQSPRYKIIEKKQPVAFWCNPISGHNTLYWYLQNLGQGPELLIRYENEEAVDDSQLPKDRFSAERLKGVDSTLKIQPAELGDSAVYLCASSSRETGHNEQFFGPGTRLTVL.